Sequencing of this T cell receptor (beta chain) was carried out in a study of cytomegalovirus exposure and HLA in healthy donors. Amplification used 60 Vbeta primers and 13 Jbeta primers. Method: immunoSEQ multiplex PCR; TCRdb's copy keeps in-frame clones and lacks some. The sample records approximately 210,000 clones, 60% to 80% being singletons. Worth noting for this clone: The antigen remains unidentified.

Study-wide results and limits: A missense variant in DCLRE1C was later tied to TCR beta V- and J-gene trimming. An Asian-associated ancestry cluster reportedly showed fewer N-insertions than the approximately 620-donor mean in a later analysis.

This sequence originates from a male donor in good health and CMV-seronegative. Sequencing was carried out using PBMCs.

CDR3 coding DNA: TGTGCCTGGAGTGTGGGGGGGGCTAATGAAAAACTGTTTTTT. Residues: CAWSVGGANEKLFF. The V and J genes are TRBV30 and TRBJ1-4; the D gene is possibly TRBD1 (5 bases). CDR1 and CDR2 from the germline V gene are GTSNPN and SVGIG (reference sequence). Trimming removed 0 bases at V and 3 bases at J, with 8 bases between. The CDR3 has 14 amino acids.